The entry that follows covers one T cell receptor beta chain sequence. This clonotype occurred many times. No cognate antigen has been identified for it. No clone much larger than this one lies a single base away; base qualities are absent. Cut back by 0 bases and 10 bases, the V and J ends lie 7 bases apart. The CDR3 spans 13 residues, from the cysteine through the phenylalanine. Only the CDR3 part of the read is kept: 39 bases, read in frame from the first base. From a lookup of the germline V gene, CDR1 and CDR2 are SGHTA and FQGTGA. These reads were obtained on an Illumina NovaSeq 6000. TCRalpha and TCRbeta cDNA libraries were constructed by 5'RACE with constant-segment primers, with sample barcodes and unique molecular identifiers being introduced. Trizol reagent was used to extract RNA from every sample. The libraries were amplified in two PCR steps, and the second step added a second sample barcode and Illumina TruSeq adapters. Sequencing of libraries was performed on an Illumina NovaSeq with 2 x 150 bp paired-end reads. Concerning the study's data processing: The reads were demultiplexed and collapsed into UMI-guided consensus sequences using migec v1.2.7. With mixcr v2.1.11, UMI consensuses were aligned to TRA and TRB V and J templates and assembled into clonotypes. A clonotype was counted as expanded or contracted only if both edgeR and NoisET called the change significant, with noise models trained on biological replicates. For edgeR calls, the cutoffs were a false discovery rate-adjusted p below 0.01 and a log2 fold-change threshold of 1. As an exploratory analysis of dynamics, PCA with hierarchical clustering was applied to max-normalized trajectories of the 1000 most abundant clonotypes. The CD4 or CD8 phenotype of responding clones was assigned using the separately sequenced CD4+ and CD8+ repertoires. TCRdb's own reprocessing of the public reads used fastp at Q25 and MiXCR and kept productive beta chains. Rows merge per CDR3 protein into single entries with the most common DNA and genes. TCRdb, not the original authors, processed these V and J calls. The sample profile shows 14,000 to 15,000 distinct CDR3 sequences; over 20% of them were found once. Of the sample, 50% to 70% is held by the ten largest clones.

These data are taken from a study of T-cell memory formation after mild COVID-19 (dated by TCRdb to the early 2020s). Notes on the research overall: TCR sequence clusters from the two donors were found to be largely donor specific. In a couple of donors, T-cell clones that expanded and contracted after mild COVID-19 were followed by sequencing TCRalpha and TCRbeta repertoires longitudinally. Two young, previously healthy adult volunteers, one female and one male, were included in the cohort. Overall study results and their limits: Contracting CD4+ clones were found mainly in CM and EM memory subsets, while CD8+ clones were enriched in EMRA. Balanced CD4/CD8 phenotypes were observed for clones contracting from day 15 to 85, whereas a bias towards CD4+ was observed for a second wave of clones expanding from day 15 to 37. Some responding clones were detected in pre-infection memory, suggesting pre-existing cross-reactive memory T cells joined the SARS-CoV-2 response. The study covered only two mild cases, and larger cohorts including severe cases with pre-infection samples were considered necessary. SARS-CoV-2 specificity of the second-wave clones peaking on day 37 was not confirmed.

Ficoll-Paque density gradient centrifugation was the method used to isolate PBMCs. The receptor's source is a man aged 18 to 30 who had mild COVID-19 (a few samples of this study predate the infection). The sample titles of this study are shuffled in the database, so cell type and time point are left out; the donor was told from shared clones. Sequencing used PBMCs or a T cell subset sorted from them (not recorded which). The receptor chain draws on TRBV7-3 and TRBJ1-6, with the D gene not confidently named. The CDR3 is CASSLTSESPLHF. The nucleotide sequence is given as TGTGCCAGCAGCTTAACCTCGGAATCACCCCTCCACTTT.